The 27 T cell receptor beta chains below come from one sample, sequenced in a study of blood T cell repertoires in COVID-19. TCRdb keeps only in-frame clones here, not all; method: immunoSEQ multiplex PCR. The repertoire holds roughly 200,000 clones, with approximately 83% as singletons. Sequencing was performed on peripheral blood. These TCRs come from a man over 45 with active or convalescent COVID-19.

The chain recombines TRBV9 with TRBJ2-1, with TRBD2 matching 11 bases. V lost 4 bases, J lost 5 bases, and 8 bases stayed unmatched. The CDR3 runs 16 residues. Germline V gives CDR1 SGDLS, CDR2 YYNGEE. CDR3 sequence reads: CASSTPSGGRNNEQFF. CDR3 coding DNA: TGTGCCAGCAGCACACCTAGCGGGGGGAGGAACAATGAGCAGTTCTTC.

This chain links TRBV5-5 with TRBJ1-2; no clear D. Germline values: CDR1 SGHKS, CDR2 YYEKEE (reference sequence). CDR3 size: 13 residues. Trimming removed 1 base from V and 12 bases from J, with 16 bases in between. CDR3 sequence reads: CASSLTQRPRDTF. CDR3 sequence (DNA): TGTGCCAGCAGCTTGACTCAGCGACCACGGGACACCTTC.

The gene calls are TRBV13 and TRBJ2-7, with D hard to call. Germline V lookup: CDR1 PRHDT, CDR2 FYEKMQ (reference sequence). The ends were cut back, 5 bases at V and 7 bases at J, with 12 bases in the middle. The CDR3 extends over 12 amino acids. The CDR3 loop is CASSAYPGEQYF. The CDR3 DNA reads TGTGCCAGCAGCGCATACCCCGGGGAGCAGTACTTC.

The chain is built from TRBV4-3 and TRBJ2-2; a possible D gene is TRBD2 (6 bases). V lost 2 bases to trimming and J lost 6 bases, with 19 bases between them. The V gene's germline CDR1 is LGHNA and CDR2 YSLEER. The CDR3 extends over 17 amino acids. Here the CDR3 DNA reads TGCGCCAGCAGCCAACCCCCTGGCCCGCGGGGACCCGGGGAGCTGTTTTTT. Its protein is CASSQPPGPRGPGELFF.

CDR3 in DNA: TGTGCCAGCAGCAGATCTAGCGGGGGGGCGTCAGATACGCAGTATTTT. Protein product: CASSRSSGGASDTQYF. V is TRBV7-6 and J is TRBJ2-3, with TRBD2 matching 12 bases. Germline V gene lookup returns CDR1 SGHVS and CDR2 FNYEAQ. The CDR3 spans 16 residues. J lost 4 bases, V lost 5 bases, and 7 bases had no gene match.

The sample holds one count of this clone. The chain employs TRBV7-8 and TRBJ1-4; 7 positions match TRBD1. CDR3 length: 14 amino acids. V lost 5 bases, J lost 5 bases, and 5 bases stayed unmatched. Germline CDR1 and CDR2: SGHVS and FQNEAQ. The CDR3 nucleotides read TGTGCCAGCAGCCAGGGACAGATCAATGAAAAACTGTTTTTT. Protein: CASSQGQINEKLFF.

This clone was observed once. The V call is TRBV10-3, the J call TRBJ1-3; the D is unclear. Trimming removed 10 bases from V and 0 bases from J, with 7 bases in between. Germline loops: CDR1 ENHRY, CDR2 SYGVKD. CDR3 size: 12 residues. The CDR3 loop reads CATSSSGNTIYF. Here the CDR3 DNA reads TGTGCCACTTCGTCCTCTGGAAACACCATATATTTT.

The rearrangement joins TRBV3-1 (or the pseudogene TRBV3-2) to TRBJ1-3; no clear D. CDR1 is LGHDT and CDR2 is YNNKEL in the germline V gene (reference sequence). Trimming took off 0 bases at V and 0 bases at J, with 21 bases between the two ends. CDR3 size: 20 residues. The CDR3 DNA is TGTGCCAGCAGCCAAGATTTGAGGAACTTGGGAGTAAGCTCTGGAAACACCATATATTTT. Translating it yields CASSQDLRNLGVSSGNTIYF.

The chain has TRBV7-9 and TRBJ1-6; D gene ambiguous. Germline lookup yields CDR1 SEHNR and CDR2 FQNEAQ (reference sequence). The ends were cut back, 2 bases at V and 5 bases at J, with 4 bases in the middle. CDR3 size: 13 residues. CDR3 bases: TGTGCCAGCAGCTTACAGAATAATTCACCCCTCCACTTT. Translating gives CASSLQNNSPLHF.

The rearrangement uses TRBV28 and TRBJ2-2; D possibly corresponds to TRBD1 (6 bases). The CDR3 extends over 12 amino acids. The germline V and J ends were trimmed by 7 bases and 9 bases, with 12 bases remaining between them. Germline lookup yields CDR1 MDHEN and CDR2 SYDVKM. CDR3 residues: CASNEGDRELFF. CDR3 nucleotide sequence: TGTGCCAGCAACGAGGGGGACCGGGAGCTGTTTTTT.

The chain carries TRBV28 and TRBJ2-6, with 10 bases fitting TRBD1. The V segment lost 5 bases and the J segment 0 bases; nucleotides outside the gene matches: 7. CDR3 length: 18 amino acids. CDR1 and CDR2 from the germline V gene are MDHEN and SYDVKM. CDR3 protein: CASSPVGQGFSGANVLTF. CDR3 nucleotide sequence: TGTGCCAGCAGTCCCGTGGGACAGGGGTTCTCTGGGGCCAACGTCCTGACTTTC.

This clone was observed once. The chain carries TRBV7-9 and TRBJ1-5; 12 bases are shared with TRBD1. Germline lookup yields CDR1 SEHNR and CDR2 FQNEAQ (reference sequence). The CDR3 is made up of 17 amino acids. Unmatched junction bases numbered 5, after V lost 5 bases and J lost 0 bases. In DNA, the CDR3 is TGTGCCAGCAGCCGGGGACAGGGGGCCTTTAGCAATCAGCCCCAGCATTTT. As protein: CASSRGQGAFSNQPQHF. The full variable domain, rest sourced from reference TRBV7-9 and TRBJ1-5, is DTGVSQNPRHKITKRGQNVTFRCDPISEHNRLYWYRQTLGQGPEFLTYFQNEAQLEKSRLLSDRFSAERPKGSFSTLEIQRTEQGDSAMYLCASSRGQGAFSNQPQHFGDGTRLSIL.

This clone was observed a single time. The chain uses TRBV5-1 and TRBJ2-5; 15 bases map to TRBD2. CDR1 and CDR2 from the germline V gene are SGHRS and YFSETQ. V lost 4 bases, J lost 2 bases, and 6 bases stayed unmatched. This CDR3 region has 17 residues. As DNA, the CDR3 is TGCGCCAGCAGCCCCGGGACTAGCGGGGGGTGGCAAGAGACCCAGTACTTC. Translated: CASSPGTSGGWQETQYF.

The chain carries TRBV6-6 and TRBJ1-3; the D gene is possibly TRBD1 (6 bases). V was cut by 2 bases and J by 6 bases, with 17 bases left in between. The CDR3 runs to 16 residues. In germline, CDR1 is MNHNY, CDR2 SVGAGI (reference sequence). The CDR3 here is CASSYESWDTLNTIYF. The CDR3 nucleotides read TGTGCCAGCAGTTACGAGTCATGGGACACATTAAACACCATATATTTT.

There are a few counts of this clone. The chain joins TRBV24-1 to TRBJ2-1, with 11 nucleotides matching TRBD1. CDR3 length: 18 amino acids. V dropped 4 bases and J dropped 3; count of bases not matched to a gene: 10. The germline V gene encodes CDR1 KGHDR and CDR2 SFDVKD. The CDR3 DNA sequence: TGTGCCACCAGTGACCCGGGACAGGGGGGTCCCTTCTACAATGAGCAGTTCTTC. It translates to CATSDPGQGGPFYNEQFF.

This chain links TRBV24-1 with TRBJ2-1; TRBD1 agrees at 7 bases. Germline assignment: CDR1 KGHDR and CDR2 SFDVKD. The ends lost 6 bases at V and 10 bases at J; junction bases unmatched: 5. The CDR3 consists of 12 residues. The chain's CDR3 is CATSQTGTEQFF. The CDR3 region has the DNA TGTGCCACCAGTCAGACAGGGACCGAGCAGTTCTTC.

The chain uses TRBV5-1 and TRBJ1-1, with D uncertain. With 4 bases removed from V and 7 bases from J, the gap between germline ends came to 11 bases. This CDR3 is built from 12 residues. The germline V gene has CDR1 SGHRS and CDR2 YFSETQ. The CDR3 here is CASSPRTGEAFF. The CDR3 DNA reads TGCGCCAGCAGCCCAAGGACTGGTGAAGCTTTCTTT.

The chain recombines TRBV12-5 with TRBJ2-5, with 7 bases fitting TRBD1. The CDR3 consists of 15 residues. V lost 0 bases to trimming and J lost 4 bases; unmatched junction nucleotides: 5. Germline CDR1 reads LGHNT; CDR2 reads FRNRAP. The CDR3 loop reads CASGLVLGGVETQYF. The CDR3 region has the DNA TGTGCTAGTGGTTTGGTACTAGGGGGCGTAGAGACCCAGTACTTC.

The gene calls are TRBV6-2 or TRBV6-3 and TRBJ2-7, with a tentative D call TRBD1 (6 bases). The germline gives CDR1 MNHEY, CDR2 SVGEGT. Trimming removed 5 bases from V and 2 bases from J, with 10 bases in between. The CDR3 sequence is 13 residues long. CDR3 protein: CASSTGRTYEQYF. CDR3 coding DNA: TGTGCCAGCAGTACAGGGCGCACCTACGAGCAGTACTTC.

The rearrangement links TRBV15 to TRBJ2-7, with D unresolved. This CDR3 is 15 amino acids long. Trimming shortened V by 0 bases and J by 6 bases, and 15 bases separated the two germline ends. Germline loops: CDR1 LNHNV, CDR2 YYDKDF (reference sequence). CDR3 region: CATSRDLDLAFEQYF. The CDR3 bases are TGTGCCACCAGCAGAGATCTAGACTTAGCTTTCGAGCAGTACTTC.

This clone showed up just once. The rearrangement uses TRBV10-2 and TRBJ1-2; D call uncertain. Germline V CDR1 and CDR2: WSHSY, SAAADI. V shed 2 bases and J shed 4 bases, with 5 bases lying between them. The CDR3 totals 12 residues. The chain's CDR3 is CASSERSYGYTF. DNA for the CDR3: TGCGCCAGCAGTGAGAGGAGCTATGGCTACACCTTC.

The rearrangement uses TRBV14 and TRBJ1-2; no firm D call. Trimming shortened V by 3 bases and J by 10 bases, and 12 bases separated the two germline ends. This CDR3 has 12 residues. CDR1 SGHDN and CDR2 FVKESK come from the germline V gene. CDR3 nucleotide sequence: TGTGCCAGCAGCCACCCGGGGAGGGCCTACACCTTC. Its translation: CASSHPGRAYTF.

This sequence joins TRBV2 and TRBJ2-1, with D possibly being TRBD2 (5 bases). The CDR3 has 13 residues. The V gene lost 1 base and the J gene lost 9 bases, with 10 bases spanning the gap. Germline V gives CDR1 SNHLY, CDR2 FYNNEI. CDR3 bases: TGTGCCAGCAGTGAAGAGCGGCCTAGTGAGCAGTTCTTC. Translation: CASSEERPSEQFF.

The V gene is TRBV3-1 (or the pseudogene TRBV3-2), the J gene TRBJ2-3; D is undetermined. The V end was cut by 1 base, the J end by 5 bases, with 10 bases between. Per germline, CDR1 LGHDT and CDR2 YNNKEL (reference sequence). The CDR3 is 14 residues long. The CDR3 sequence is CASSQGYDLDTQYF. In DNA form, the CDR3 reads TGTGCCAGCAGCCAAGGGTATGACTTAGATACGCAGTATTTT.

This clone was recorded once. The gene calls are TRBV5-1 and TRBJ2-5, with 15 positions matching TRBD2. Germline trimming cut 5 bases from V and 5 bases from J; bases unmatched to any gene: 4. CDR3 length: 15 amino acids. Germline V lookup: CDR1 SGHRS, CDR2 YFSETQ. CDR3 DNA: TGCGCCAGCAGAACCGGGACTAGCGGGGGGGAGACCCAGTACTTC. Translated: CASRTGTSGGETQYF.

The chain links TRBV1 to TRBJ2-2; the table names TRBD1, a call not compared with the DNA. TRBV1 is a pseudogene. This CDR3 contains 13 residues. CDR3 sequence (DNA): TGCACCAGCAGCCAGGCATCTTCCGGGGAGCTGTTTTTT. It yields the protein CTSSQASSGELFF.

The chain carries TRBV19 and TRBJ2-7, with 8 bases lining up with TRBD2. Germline CDR1 is LNHDA and CDR2 is SQIVND (reference sequence). J gave up 5 bases and V 3 bases, and 3 bases lay outside the gene matches. The CDR3 loop spans 13 amino acids. CDR3 residues: CASSIRGGDEQYF. The CDR3, as DNA: TGTGCCAGTAGTATTCGGGGGGGTGACGAGCAGTACTTC.